This T cell receptor (beta chain) is from a study of blood T cell repertoires in COVID-19. Turning to the study itself: From T cells, B-cell-depleted T cells, or PBMCs came the material, which was cDNA or gDNA.

In the authors' workflow: The authors estimated nucleated cell counts from reference gene primer amplification. The data were produced by immunoSEQ multiplex PCR, yet TCRdb's version contains in-frame clones alone and is incomplete. The V and J calls and the clone size are those of that table, but D and trimming were determined from the DNA. The sample consists of about 270,000 clones, roughly 86% of them appearing once. Trimming left V 0 bases short and J 4 bases short, with 9 bases between. The CDR3 length is 14 residues. Per the germline V gene, CDR1 is SGHRS and CDR2 is YFSETQ. The TCR originated in a woman in her fifties or sixties with acute or convalescent COVID-19. The sample was peripheral blood. The rearrangement links TRBV5-1 to TRBJ2-3; D uncertain. The CDR3: CASSLDPDPDTQYF. DNA of the CDR3: TGCGCCAGCAGCTTGGACCCAGATCCAGATACGCAGTATTTT. Full variable domain (remainder filled in from reference TRBV5-1 and TRBJ2-3): KAGVTQTPRYLIKTRGQQVTLSCSPISGHRSVSWYQQTPGQGLQFLFEYFSETQRNKGNFPGRFSGRQFSNSRSEMNVSTLELGDSALYLCASSLDPDPDTQYFGPGTRLTVL.